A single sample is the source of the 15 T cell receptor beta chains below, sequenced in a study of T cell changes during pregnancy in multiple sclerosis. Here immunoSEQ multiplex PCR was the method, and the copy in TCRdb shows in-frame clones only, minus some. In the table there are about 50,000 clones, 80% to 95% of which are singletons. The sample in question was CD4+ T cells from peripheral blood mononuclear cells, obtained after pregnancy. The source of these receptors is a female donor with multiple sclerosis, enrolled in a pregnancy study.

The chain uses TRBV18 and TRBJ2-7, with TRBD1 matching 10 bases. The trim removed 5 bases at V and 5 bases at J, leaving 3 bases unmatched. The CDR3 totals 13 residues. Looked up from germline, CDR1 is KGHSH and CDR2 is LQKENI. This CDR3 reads CASSDRGRNEQYF. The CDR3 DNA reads TGTGCCAGCTCAGACAGGGGGCGAAACGAGCAGTACTTC.

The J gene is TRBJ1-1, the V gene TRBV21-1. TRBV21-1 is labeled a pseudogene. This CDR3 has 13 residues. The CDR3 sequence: CASRSHRGGRAFF. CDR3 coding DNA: TGTGCCAGCAGATCTCATAGGGGGGGCAGGGCTTTCTTT.

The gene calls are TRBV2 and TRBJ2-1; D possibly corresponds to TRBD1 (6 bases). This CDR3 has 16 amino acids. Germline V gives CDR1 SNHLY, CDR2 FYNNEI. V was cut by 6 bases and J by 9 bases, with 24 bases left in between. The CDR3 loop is CASRARTGSALSEQFF. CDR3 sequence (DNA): TGTGCCAGCAGGGCACGAACAGGGTCGGCCTTGAGTGAGCAGTTCTTC.

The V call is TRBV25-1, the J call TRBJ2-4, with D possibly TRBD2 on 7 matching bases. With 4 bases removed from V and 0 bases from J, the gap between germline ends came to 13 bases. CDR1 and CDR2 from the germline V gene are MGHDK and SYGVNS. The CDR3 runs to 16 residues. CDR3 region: CASSGGGGIAKNIQYF. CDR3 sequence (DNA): TGTGCCAGCAGTGGAGGGGGGGGGATAGCCAAAAACATTCAGTACTTC.

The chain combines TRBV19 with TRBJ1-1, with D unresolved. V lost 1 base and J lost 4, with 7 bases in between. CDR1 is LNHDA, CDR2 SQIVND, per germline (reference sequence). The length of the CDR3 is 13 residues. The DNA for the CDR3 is TGTGCCAGTAGTATAGGGGGAGGCACTGAAGCTTTCTTT. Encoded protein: CASSIGGGTEAFF.

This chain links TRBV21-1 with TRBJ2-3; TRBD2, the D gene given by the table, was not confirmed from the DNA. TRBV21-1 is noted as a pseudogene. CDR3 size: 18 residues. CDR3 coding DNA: TGTGCCAGCAGCGACGGACAGCGAGCGGGAGAAGGGACAGATACGCAGTATTTT. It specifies CASSDGQRAGEGTDTQYF.

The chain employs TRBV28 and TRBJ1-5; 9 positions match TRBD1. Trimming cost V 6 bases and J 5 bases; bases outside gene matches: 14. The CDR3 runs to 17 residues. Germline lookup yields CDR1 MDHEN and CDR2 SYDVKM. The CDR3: CASRRRGTGWKDQPQHF. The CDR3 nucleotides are TGTGCCAGCAGGAGGCGGGGGACAGGGTGGAAAGATCAGCCCCAGCATTTT.

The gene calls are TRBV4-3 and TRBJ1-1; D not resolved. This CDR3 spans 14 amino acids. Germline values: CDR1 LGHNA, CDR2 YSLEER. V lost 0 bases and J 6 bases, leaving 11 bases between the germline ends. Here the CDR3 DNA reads TGCGCCAGCAGCCAAGATAGGCATGGAGCTGAAGCTTTCTTT. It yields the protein CASSQDRHGAEAFF.

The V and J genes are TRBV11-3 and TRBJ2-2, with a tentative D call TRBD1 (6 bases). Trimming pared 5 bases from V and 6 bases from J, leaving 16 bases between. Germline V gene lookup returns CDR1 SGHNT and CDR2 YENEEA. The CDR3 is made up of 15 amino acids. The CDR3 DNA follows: TGTGCCAGCAGCGCAGCAGGGGTGTCCGCCGGGGAGCTGTTTTTT. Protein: CASSAAGVSAGELFF.

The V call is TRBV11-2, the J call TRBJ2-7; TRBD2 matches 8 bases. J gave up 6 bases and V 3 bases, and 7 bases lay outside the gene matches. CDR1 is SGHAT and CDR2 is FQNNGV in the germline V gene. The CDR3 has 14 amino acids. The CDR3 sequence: CASSLGLEVFEQYF. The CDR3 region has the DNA TGTGCCAGCAGCTTGGGACTAGAGGTATTCGAGCAGTACTTC.

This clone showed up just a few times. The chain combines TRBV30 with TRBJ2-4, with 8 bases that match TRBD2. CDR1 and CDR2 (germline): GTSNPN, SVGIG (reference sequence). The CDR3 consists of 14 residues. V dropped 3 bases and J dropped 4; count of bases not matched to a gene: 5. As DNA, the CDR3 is TGTGCCTGGAGAGACCGCGGGAGGAAAAACATTCAGTACTTC. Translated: CAWRDRGRKNIQYF.

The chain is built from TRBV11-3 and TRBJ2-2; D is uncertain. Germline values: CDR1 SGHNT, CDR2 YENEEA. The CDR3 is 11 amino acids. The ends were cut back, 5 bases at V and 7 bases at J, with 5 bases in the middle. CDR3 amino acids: CASSMSGELFF. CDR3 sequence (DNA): TGTGCCAGCAGCATGAGCGGGGAGCTGTTTTTT.

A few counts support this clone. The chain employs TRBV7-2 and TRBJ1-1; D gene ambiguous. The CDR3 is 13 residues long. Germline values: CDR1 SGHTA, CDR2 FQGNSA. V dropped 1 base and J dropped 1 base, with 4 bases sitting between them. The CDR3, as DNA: TGTGCCAGCAGCTTAGTTCGGAACACTGAAGCTTTCTTT. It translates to CASSLVRNTEAFF. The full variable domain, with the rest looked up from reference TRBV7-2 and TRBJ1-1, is GAGVSQSPSNKVTEKGKDVELRCDPISGHTALYWYRQSLGQGLEFLIYFQGNSAPDKSGLPSDRFSAERTGGSVSTLTIQRTQQEDSAVYLCASSLVRNTEAFFGQGTRLTVV.

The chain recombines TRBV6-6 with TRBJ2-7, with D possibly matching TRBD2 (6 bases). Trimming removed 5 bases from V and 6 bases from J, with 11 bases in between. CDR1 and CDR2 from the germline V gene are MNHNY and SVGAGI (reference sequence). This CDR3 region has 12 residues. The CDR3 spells CASSPASAEQYF. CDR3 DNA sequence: TGTGCCAGCAGTCCCGCTAGCGCCGAGCAGTACTTC.

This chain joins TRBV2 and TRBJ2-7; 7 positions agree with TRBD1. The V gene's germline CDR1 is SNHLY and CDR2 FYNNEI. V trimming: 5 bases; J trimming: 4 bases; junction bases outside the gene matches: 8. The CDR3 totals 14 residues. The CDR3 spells CASSSDRAGYEQYF. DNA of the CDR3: TGTGCCAGCAGTTCCGACAGGGCCGGTTACGAGCAGTACTTC.